The subject of this entry is one T cell receptor beta chain. Its antigen remains unidentified. This entry belongs to a study of PD-1 blockade in classical Hodgkin lymphoma. Findings and caveats of the study: CD4+ TCR diversity, unlike CD8+, rose significantly by C4D1. Complete responders possessed baseline diversity comparable to newly diagnosed patients.

Germline V gene lookup returns CDR1 SGHRS and CDR2 YFSETQ. The CDR3 is 15 residues long. After removal of 6 bases from V and 6 bases from J, the junction contained 12 bases not matched to a gene. TCRdb's table, derived via immunoSEQ multiplex PCR, lists solely in-frame clones and lacks some. The data contain 21,000 or so clones, around 85% of them singletons. Noted time point: cycle 4 day 1 (C4D1), after 6 weeks of nivolumab. No patient escaped relapse after autologous stem cell transplantation, and brentuximab vedotin exposure varied. The receptor's source is a human donor with classical Hodgkin lymphoma. The chain joins TRBV5-1 to TRBJ2-1; 7 bases are a match to TRBD1. The source was peripheral blood mononuclear cells (PBMCs), collected before the fourth cycle of nivolumab. The CDR3 DNA is TGCGCCAGCACCCCCACGACAGGGCGCCTCAATGAGCAGTTCTTC. Translated, it gives CASTPTTGRLNEQFF. The variable domain in full, with the rest retrieved from reference TRBV5-1 and TRBJ2-1, is KAGVTQTPRYLIKTRGQQVTLSCSPISGHRSVSWYQQTPGQGLQFLFEYFSETQRNKGNFPGRFSGRQFSNSRSEMNVSTLELGDSALYLCASTPTTGRLNEQFFGPGTRLTVL.